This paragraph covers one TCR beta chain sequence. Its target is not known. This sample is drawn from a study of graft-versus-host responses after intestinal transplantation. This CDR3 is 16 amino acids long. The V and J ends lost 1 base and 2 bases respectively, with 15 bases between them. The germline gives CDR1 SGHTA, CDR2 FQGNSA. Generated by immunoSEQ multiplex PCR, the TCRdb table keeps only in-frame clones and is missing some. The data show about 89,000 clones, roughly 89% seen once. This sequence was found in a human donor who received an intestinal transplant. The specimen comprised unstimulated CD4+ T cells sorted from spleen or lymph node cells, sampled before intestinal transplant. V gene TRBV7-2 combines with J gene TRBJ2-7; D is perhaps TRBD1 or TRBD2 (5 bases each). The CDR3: CASSLVGAGAPYEQYF. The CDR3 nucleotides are TGTGCCAGCAGCTTAGTAGGGGCGGGCGCCCCCTACGAGCAGTACTTC.